This T cell receptor (beta chain) was found in a study of T-cell reconstitution after alpha-beta-depleted transplantation in children. Study results and caveats: After transplant, high TCRbeta diversity at day 60 in some patients arose from surviving recipient T cells and thymic progenitors. Reportedly, roughly two months post-transplant, alpha-beta T cells arose from several hundred expanded graft clones. Newly produced T cells mostly provided counts and TCRbeta diversity after one year, as hyperexpanded clones declined.

Germline V gene data show CDR1 as DFQATT and CDR2 as SNEGSKA (reference sequence). The ends lost 6 bases at V and 1 base at J; junction bases unmatched: 7. The CDR3 length is 14 residues. About this clonotype itself: The antigen remains undetermined.

Preparation of the TCRbeta library used unique molecular identifiers. TCRdb re-called the PCR reads with MiXCR, one entry per CDR3 protein. The table lists hundreds of thousands of distinct CDR3 sequences, more than 20% of them singletons, with roughly 5% in the top ten. The receptor was derived from a female patient aged 2-9 years who had a stem cell transplant for congenital amegakaryocytic thrombocytopenia, so the T cells may come from the graft donor. This specimen was PBMCs, mostly from graft donor cells, taken 360 days after TCRalphabeta/CD19-depleted stem cell transplant. The rearrangement joins TRBV20-1 to TRBJ1-1, with 8 bases identical to TRBD1. The CDR3 is CSARGDRQNTEAFF. CDR3 nucleotide sequence: TGCAGTGCCAGGGGGGACAGGCAGAACACTGAAGCTTTCTTT.